A single sample is the source of the 21 T cell receptor beta chains below, sequenced in a study of cytomegalovirus exposure and HLA in healthy donors. PCR primers comprised 60 Vbeta and 13 Jbeta primers. Sequencing used immunoSEQ multiplex PCR; TCRdb keeps in-frame clones, though not all of them. The sample contains 180,000 or so clones, more than 65% of which appear only once. The sequenced sample was PBMCs. The source is a woman aged 25 to 39 in good health and CMV-seropositive.

CDR3 sequence: CAWSLRTVFSGNTIYF. CDR3 sequence (DNA): TGTGCCTGGAGTTTAAGGACTGTATTCTCTGGAAACACCATATATTTT. The chain has TRBV30 and TRBJ1-3; D is undetermined. Germline values: CDR1 GTSNPN, CDR2 SVGIG (reference sequence). This CDR3 comprises 16 residues. Trimming left V 2 bases short and J 0 bases short, with 14 bases between.

The rearrangement links TRBV6-6 to TRBJ2-3; D is unresolved. This CDR3 contains 12 residues. The V gene lost 6 bases and the J gene lost 6 bases, with 10 bases spanning the gap. Germline V gene data show CDR1 as MNHNY and CDR2 as SVGAGI (reference sequence). In DNA, the CDR3 is TGTGCCAGCAGCCCCCTTCGGGATACGCAGTATTTT. Residues: CASSPLRDTQYF.

Worth noting for this clone: One junction end disagrees with the germline gene, perhaps due to a read error. This rearrangement joins TRBV4-1 to TRBJ2-5, with unresolved D. The length of the CDR3 is 15 residues. Germline CDR1 is MGHRA and CDR2 is YSYEKL. The DNA for the CDR3 is TGCGCCAGCAGCCCAGTGACCGGGTACCAAGAGGCCCAGTACTTC. As protein: CASSPVTGYQEAQYF.

The chain couples TRBV6-5 to TRBJ2-5, with 9 bases aligning to TRBD1. Per the germline V gene, CDR1 is MNHEY and CDR2 is SVGAGI. Losses at the gene ends were 6 bases for V and 2 bases for J; bases not matched to a gene: 4. CDR3 size: 14 residues. The CDR3 coding sequence is TGTGCCAGCAGCCGAGGACAGGGGCAAGAGACCCAGTACTTC. It encodes CASSRGQGQETQYF.

Details on this clone: This sample also contains other DNA sequences that code for the same CDR3. This chain links TRBV5-6 with TRBJ2-2; D remains ambiguous. The CDR3 loop spans 13 amino acids. V dropped 0 bases and J dropped 5 bases, with 5 bases sitting between them. Germline CDR1 is SGHDT and CDR2 is YYEEEE. CDR3 loop: CASSLAGTGELFF. In nucleotides, the CDR3 is TGTGCCAGCAGCTTGGCCGGTACCGGGGAGCTGTTTTTT.

The rearrangement uses TRBV5-1 and TRBJ1-1; D not resolved. V was clipped by 5 bases and J by 4 bases, with 15 bases between them. The germline V gene encodes CDR1 SGHRS and CDR2 YFSETQ. This CDR3 has 14 amino acids. The CDR3 protein is CASSQPGRGTEAFF. In DNA form, the CDR3 reads TGCGCCAGCAGTCAACCGGGCCGGGGCACTGAAGCTTTCTTT.

This CDR3 is CASSSQSYEQYF. The CDR3 DNA follows: TGTGCCAGCAGTTCGCAGTCCTACGAGCAGTACTTC. The chain has TRBV6-6 and TRBJ2-7; D unclear. From germline, CDR1 is MNHNY and CDR2 SVGAGI (reference sequence). The CDR3 sequence is 12 residues long. Trimming left V 4 bases short and J 1 base short, with 5 bases between.

Here the CDR3 reads CASSEAEGLAGGVDEQFF. The CDR3 DNA sequence: TGTGCCAGCAGTGAAGCGGAGGGACTAGCGGGGGGGGTGGATGAGCAGTTCTTC. This chain connects TRBV6-1 to TRBJ2-1; 16 bases map to TRBD2. Trimming took 0 bases from V and 8 from J; bases not matched to a gene: 7. The CDR3 is made up of 18 amino acids. Germline CDR1 and CDR2: MNHNS and SASEGT.

The V call is TRBV11-2, the J call TRBJ2-5; no clear D gene. In germline, CDR1 is SGHAT, CDR2 FQNNGV. The length of the CDR3 is 14 residues. V was cut by 5 bases and J by 7 bases, with 17 bases left in between. The CDR3 nucleotides read TGTGCCAGCAGCGCCGTACAGAAGAAGGCGACCCAGTACTTC. Translating it yields CASSAVQKKATQYF.

V is TRBV7-9 and J is TRBJ2-6; weak D call: TRBD2 (5 bases). The CDR3 sequence is 15 residues long. V lost 2 bases to trimming and J lost 4 bases, with 9 bases between them. CDR1 is SEHNR, CDR2 FQNEAQ, per germline (reference sequence). Written as DNA, the CDR3 is TGTGCCAGCAGCTTACCGGGATCAGGGGCCAACGTCCTGACTTTC. It yields the protein CASSLPGSGANVLTF.

The chain employs TRBV27 and TRBJ2-7, with 9 bases that match TRBD2. The CDR3 loop spans 15 amino acids. The ends lost 1 base at V and 4 bases at J; junction bases unmatched: 5. Germline values: CDR1 MNHEY, CDR2 SMNVEV (reference sequence). The CDR3 nucleotides read TGTGCCAGCAGTTTATTCTCGCGGGGGGGGTACGAGCAGTACTTC. Translation: CASSLFSRGGYEQYF.

The genes are TRBV4-1 and TRBJ2-1; D is unclear. V was clipped by 0 bases and J by 6 bases, with 21 bases between them. Per germline, CDR1 MGHRA and CDR2 YSYEKL. The length of the CDR3 is 18 residues. The CDR3, as DNA: TGCGCCAGCAGCCAAGATCATGAACGGGTTGGTCGATCCAATGAGCAGTTCTTC. Translated, it gives CASSQDHERVGRSNEQFF.

A few counts support this clone. V and J are TRBV19 and TRBJ1-5, with 10 bases aligning to TRBD1. The CDR3 has 15 amino acids. Trimming at V came to 5 bases and at J to 2 bases, leaving 3 bases not matched to a gene. CDR1 is LNHDA and CDR2 is SQIVND in the germline V gene (reference sequence). In DNA, the CDR3 is TGTGCCAGTAGTGTGACAGGGGGCGGCAATCAGCCCCAGCATTTT. As protein: CASSVTGGGNQPQHF.

The chain carries TRBV27 and TRBJ1-2, with a weak D call TRBD1 (6 bases). The CDR3 is 15 residues long. The V gene lost 6 bases and the J gene lost 4 bases, with 18 bases spanning the gap. Germline values: CDR1 MNHEY, CDR2 SMNVEV (reference sequence). The CDR3 DNA is TGTGCCAGCAGGGGGGCGGGGGGGATTCGCTATGGCTACACCTTC. The encoded protein is CASRGAGGIRYGYTF.

The V call is TRBV27, the J call TRBJ1-5; D might be TRBD1 (6 bases). The CDR3 totals 14 residues. Germline V lookup: CDR1 MNHEY, CDR2 SMNVEV (reference sequence). Trimming shortened V by 4 bases and J by 7 bases, and 14 bases separated the two germline ends. Written as DNA, the CDR3 is TGTGCCAGCAGTTCCAGGGGATCTTCGCAGCCCCAGCATTTT. This sequence encodes CASSSRGSSQPQHF.

The chain couples TRBV5-1 to TRBJ2-3, with D perhaps TRBD1 (5 bases). Germline CDR1 reads SGHRS; CDR2 reads YFSETQ. V lost 0 bases and J 6 bases, leaving 5 bases between the germline ends. CDR3 length equals 12 residues. CDR3 nucleotide sequence: TGCGCCAGCAGCTTGGAGGGGGATACGCAGTATTTT. Its protein is CASSLEGDTQYF.

The CDR3 loop is CASNGGASGANVLTF. CDR3 sequence (DNA): TGTGCCAGTAACGGCGGGGCCTCTGGGGCCAACGTCCTGACTTTC. The chain is built from TRBV19 and TRBJ2-6; the D gene is possibly TRBD2 (6 bases). Looked up from germline, CDR1 is LNHDA and CDR2 is SQIVND (reference sequence). The CDR3 extends over 15 amino acids. With 7 bases removed from V and 0 bases from J, the gap between germline ends came to 10 bases.

The gene calls are TRBV4-3 and TRBJ2-7; maybe TRBD1 (6 bases). With 3 bases removed from V and 7 bases from J, the gap between germline ends came to 16 bases. The CDR3 covers 14 residues. Germline assignment: CDR1 LGHNA and CDR2 YSLEER. CDR3 sequence: CASSQWDTAKEQYF. The CDR3 DNA sequence: TGCGCCAGCAGCCAGTGGGACACCGCTAAGGAGCAGTACTTC.

V usage is TRBV21-1 and J usage is TRBJ2-3; the table's D call, TRBD2, has no DNA check behind it. TRBV21-1 is a pseudogene locus. The CDR3 has 14 residues. This CDR3 is CASSKYGGPDTQYF. Here the CDR3 DNA reads TGTGCCAGCAGCAAATACGGGGGGCCAGATACGCAGTATTTT.

This chain uses TRBV6-5 with TRBJ2-7, with D possibly being TRBD1 (5 bases). The CDR3 consists of 11 residues. V dropped 8 bases and J dropped 5 bases, with 10 bases sitting between them. Germline CDR1 MNHEY, CDR2 SVGAGI. In nucleotides, the CDR3 is TGTGCCAGCCTCCAGGGTAACGAGCAGTACTTC. Translating it yields CASLQGNEQYF.

This rearrangement joins TRBV4-3 to TRBJ2-1; D may be TRBD2 (5 bases). CDR1 and CDR2 (germline): LGHNA, YSLEER. Trimming took off 0 bases at V and 0 bases at J, with 18 bases between the two ends. This CDR3 is 19 amino acids long. CDR3 coding DNA: TGCGCCAGCAGCCAAGAAATAAGGGAGCAGCGGAGCTCCTACAATGAGCAGTTCTTC. Its protein product is CASSQEIREQRSSYNEQFF.